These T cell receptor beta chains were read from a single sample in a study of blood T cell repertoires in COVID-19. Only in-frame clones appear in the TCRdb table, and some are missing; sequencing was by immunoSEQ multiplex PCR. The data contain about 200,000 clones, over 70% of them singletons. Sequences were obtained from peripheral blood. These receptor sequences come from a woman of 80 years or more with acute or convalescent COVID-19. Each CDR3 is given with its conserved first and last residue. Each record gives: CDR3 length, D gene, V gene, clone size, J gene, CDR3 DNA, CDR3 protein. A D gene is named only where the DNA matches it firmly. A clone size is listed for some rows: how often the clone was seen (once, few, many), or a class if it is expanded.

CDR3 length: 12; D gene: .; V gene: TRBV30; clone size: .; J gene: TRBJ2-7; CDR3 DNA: TGTGCCTGGAACCCGGACAGAGGGGAGCAGTACTTC; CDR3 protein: CAWNPDRGEQYF
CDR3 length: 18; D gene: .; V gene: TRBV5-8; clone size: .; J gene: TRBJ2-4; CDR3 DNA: TGTGCCAGCAGCTTTGGGGGGACAGCGGTCGGCGGGAAAAACATTCAGTACTTC; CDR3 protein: CASSFGGTAVGGKNIQYF
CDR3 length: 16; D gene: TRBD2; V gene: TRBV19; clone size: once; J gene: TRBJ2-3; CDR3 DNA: TGTGCCAGTAACCCGACTAGCGGGGGGGTTCGTGGTACGCAGTATTTT; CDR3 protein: CASNPTSGGVRGTQYF
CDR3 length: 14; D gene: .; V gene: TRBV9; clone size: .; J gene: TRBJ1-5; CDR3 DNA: TGTGCCAGCAGCGTAGGGGTAGCGGGTCAGCCCCAGCATTTT; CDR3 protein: CASSVGVAGQPQHF
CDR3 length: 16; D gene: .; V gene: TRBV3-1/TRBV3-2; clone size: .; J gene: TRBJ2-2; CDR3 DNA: TGTGCCAGCAGCCCCCGTGCTGGAGGGAACACCGGGGAGCTGTTTTTT; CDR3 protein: CASSPRAGGNTGELFF
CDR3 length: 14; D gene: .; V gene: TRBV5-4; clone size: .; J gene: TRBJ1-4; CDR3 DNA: TGTGCCAGCGCGACTCAGGGTACTAATGAAAAACTGTTTTTT; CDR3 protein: CASATQGTNEKLFF
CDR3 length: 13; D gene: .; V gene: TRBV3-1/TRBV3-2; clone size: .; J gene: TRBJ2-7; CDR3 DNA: TGTGCCAGCAGCCAAGTTGCGTCCTACGAGCAGTACTTC; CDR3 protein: CASSQVASYEQYF
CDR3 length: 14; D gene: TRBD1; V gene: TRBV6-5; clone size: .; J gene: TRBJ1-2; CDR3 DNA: TGTGCCAGCACCCCCACAGGGGCAAGCTATGGCTACACCTTC; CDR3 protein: CASTPTGASYGYTF
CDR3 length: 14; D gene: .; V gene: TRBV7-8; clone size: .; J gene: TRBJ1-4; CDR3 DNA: TGTGCCAGCAGCTCAGCCGGGGGGCGTGAAAAACTGTTTTTT; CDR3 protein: CASSSAGGREKLFF
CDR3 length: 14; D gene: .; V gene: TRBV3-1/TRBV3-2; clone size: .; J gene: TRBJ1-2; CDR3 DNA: TGTGCCAGCAGCCTGAATTCGGGGGGCGAAGGCTACACCTTC; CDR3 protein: CASSLNSGGEGYTF
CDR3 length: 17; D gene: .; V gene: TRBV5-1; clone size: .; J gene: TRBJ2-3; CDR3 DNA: TGCGCCAGCAGCGCCTCATCGACTCCCTCGATGGAGGGTACGCAGTATTTT; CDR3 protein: CASSASSTPSMEGTQYF
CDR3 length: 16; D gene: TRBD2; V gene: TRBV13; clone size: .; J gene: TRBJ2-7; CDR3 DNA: TGTGCCAGCAGGAGAAAACCGGGACTAGCGGGGCAAGAGCAGTACTTC; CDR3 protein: CASRRKPGLAGQEQYF
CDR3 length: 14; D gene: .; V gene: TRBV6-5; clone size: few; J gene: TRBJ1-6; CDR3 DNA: TGTGCCAGCAGCGCTTCGGAACGGGAGTCACCCCTCCACTTT; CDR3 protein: CASSASERESPLHF
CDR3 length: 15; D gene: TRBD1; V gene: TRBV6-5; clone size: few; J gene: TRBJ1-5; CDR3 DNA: TGTGCCAGCACTCGATTCGGGACAGGGGATCAGCCCCAGCATTTT; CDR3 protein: CASTRFGTGDQPQHF
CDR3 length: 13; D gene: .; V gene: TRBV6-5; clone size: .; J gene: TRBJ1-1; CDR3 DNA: TGTGCCAGCAGTTACACCCAGAGGACTGAAGCTTTCTTT; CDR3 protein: CASSYTQRTEAFF
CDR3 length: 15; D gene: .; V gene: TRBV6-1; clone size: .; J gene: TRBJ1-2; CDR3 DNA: TGTGCCAGCAGTGACAGACATTATGGGAACTATGGCTACACCTTC; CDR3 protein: CASSDRHYGNYGYTF
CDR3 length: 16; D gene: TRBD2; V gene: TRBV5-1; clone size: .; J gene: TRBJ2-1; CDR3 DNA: TGCGCCAGCAGCTTGATCGCCCGCGGGGGAGTGGATGAGCAGTTCTTC; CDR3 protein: CASSLIARGGVDEQFF
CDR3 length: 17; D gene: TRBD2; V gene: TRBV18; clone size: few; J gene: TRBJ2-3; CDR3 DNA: TGTGCCAGCTCACCCACCGGACTAGCGGGAGGGACAGATACGCAGTATTTT; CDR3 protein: CASSPTGLAGGTDTQYF
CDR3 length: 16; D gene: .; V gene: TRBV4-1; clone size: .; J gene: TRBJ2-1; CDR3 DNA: TGCGCCAGCAGCCAAGATATTAGGGGATTCAACAATGAGCAGTTCTTC; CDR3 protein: CASSQDIRGFNNEQFF
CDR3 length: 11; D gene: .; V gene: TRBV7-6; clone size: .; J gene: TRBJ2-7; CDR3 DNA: TGTGCCAGCAGCAATGAGGGCGAGCAGTACTTC; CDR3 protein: CASSNEGEQYF
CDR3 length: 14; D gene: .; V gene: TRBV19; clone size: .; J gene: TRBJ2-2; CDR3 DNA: TGTGCCAGTAGTCCCAGACAGAGCACCGGGGAGCTGTTTTTT; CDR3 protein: CASSPRQSTGELFF
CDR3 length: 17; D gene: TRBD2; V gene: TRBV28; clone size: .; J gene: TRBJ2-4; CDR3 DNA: TGTGCCAGCAGTGTACCGGGACTAGCGCTAGCCAAAAACATTCAGTACTTC; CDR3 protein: CASSVPGLALAKNIQYF
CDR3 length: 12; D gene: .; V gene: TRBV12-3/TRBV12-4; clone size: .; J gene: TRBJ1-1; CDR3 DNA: TGTGCCAGCAGTTCATCAGGGTTTGAAGCTTTCTTT; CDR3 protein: CASSSSGFEAFF
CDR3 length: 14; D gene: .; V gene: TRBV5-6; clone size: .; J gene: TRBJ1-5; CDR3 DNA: TGTGCCAGCAGCTTGTTCGGCAGGGATCAGCCCCAGCATTTT; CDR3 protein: CASSLFGRDQPQHF
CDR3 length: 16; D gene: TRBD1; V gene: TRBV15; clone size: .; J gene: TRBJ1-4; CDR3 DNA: TGTGCCACCCTACCGGGACAGGGGTTCCTTTGGGAAAAACTGTTTTTT; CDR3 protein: CATLPGQGFLWEKLFF
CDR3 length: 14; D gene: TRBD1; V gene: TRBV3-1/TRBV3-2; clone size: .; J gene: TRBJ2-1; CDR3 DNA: TGTGCCAGCAGCCAAGGGGACAGGGGCAATGAGCAGTTCTTC; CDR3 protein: CASSQGDRGNEQFF
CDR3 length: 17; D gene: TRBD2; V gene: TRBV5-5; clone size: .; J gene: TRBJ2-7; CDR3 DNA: TGTGCCAGCAGCTTGGCATTACCTAGCGGGTTGGGGTACGAGCAGTACTTC; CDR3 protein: CASSLALPSGLGYEQYF
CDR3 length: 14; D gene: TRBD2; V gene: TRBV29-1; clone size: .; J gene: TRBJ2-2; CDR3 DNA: TGCAGCGTTGGCGCTAGCGGGGGGACCGGGGAGCTGTTTTTT; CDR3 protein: CSVGASGGTGELFF
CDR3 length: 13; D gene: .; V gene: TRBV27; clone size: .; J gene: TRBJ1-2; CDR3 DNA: TGTGCCAGCAGCTTACAGGGTTCACATGGCTACACCTTC; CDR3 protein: CASSLQGSHGYTF
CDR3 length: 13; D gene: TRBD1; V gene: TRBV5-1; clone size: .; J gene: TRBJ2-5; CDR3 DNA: TGCGCCAGCAGCCCCAGGGACAGCCAAACCCAGTACTTC; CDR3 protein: CASSPRDSQTQYF
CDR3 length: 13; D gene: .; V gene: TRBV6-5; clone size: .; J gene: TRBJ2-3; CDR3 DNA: TGTGCCAGCGCGCCTTTCAGCACAGATACGCAGTATTTT; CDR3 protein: CASAPFSTDTQYF
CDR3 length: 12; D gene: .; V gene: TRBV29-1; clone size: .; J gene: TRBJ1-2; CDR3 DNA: TGCAGCGTTGCTAGGGGAGGCTATGGCTACACCTTC; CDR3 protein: CSVARGGYGYTF
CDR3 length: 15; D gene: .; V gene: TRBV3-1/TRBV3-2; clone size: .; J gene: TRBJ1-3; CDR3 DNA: TGTGCCAGCAGCCAAGATTTGAGCTCTGGAAACACCATATATTTT; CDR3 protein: CASSQDLSSGNTIYF
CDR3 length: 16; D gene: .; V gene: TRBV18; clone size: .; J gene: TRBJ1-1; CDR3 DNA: TGTGCCAGCTCCCTCGAGTTAATGGGGGCCAACACTGAAGCTTTCTTT; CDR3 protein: CASSLELMGANTEAFF
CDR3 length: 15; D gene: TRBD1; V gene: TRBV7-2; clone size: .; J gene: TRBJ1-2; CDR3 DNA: TGTGCCAGCAGCTCAGACACAGGGGGCGGCGGTGGCTACACCTTC; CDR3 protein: CASSSDTGGGGGYTF
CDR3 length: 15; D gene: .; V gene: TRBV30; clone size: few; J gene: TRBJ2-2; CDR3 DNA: TGTGCCTGGAGTGTGCTCCGGAGTTCCACCGGGGAGCTGTTTTTT; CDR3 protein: CAWSVLRSSTGELFF
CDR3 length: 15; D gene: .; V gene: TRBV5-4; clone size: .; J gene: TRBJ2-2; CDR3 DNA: TGTGCCAGCAGCTCAGGAAGGAGGGTCACCGGGGAGCTGTTTTTT; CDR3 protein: CASSSGRRVTGELFF
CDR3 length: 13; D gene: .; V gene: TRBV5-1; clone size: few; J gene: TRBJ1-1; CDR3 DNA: TGCGCCAGCAGCTTGAGGGGGGGAACTGAAGCTTTCTTT; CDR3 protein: CASSLRGGTEAFF
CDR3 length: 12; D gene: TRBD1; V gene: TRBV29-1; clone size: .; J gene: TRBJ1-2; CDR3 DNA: TGCAGCGCCCAGGGGGATAAGGATGGCTACACCTTC; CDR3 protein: CSAQGDKDGYTF
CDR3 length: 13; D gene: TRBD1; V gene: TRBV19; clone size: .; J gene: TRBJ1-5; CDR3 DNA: TGTGCCAGTGCGGGACAGGGTAATCAGCCCCAGCATTTT; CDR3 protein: CASAGQGNQPQHF
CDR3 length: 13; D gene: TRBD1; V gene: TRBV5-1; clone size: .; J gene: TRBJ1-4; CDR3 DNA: TGCGCCAGCAGCCCGGGACAGGGAGAAAAACTGTTTTTT; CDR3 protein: CASSPGQGEKLFF
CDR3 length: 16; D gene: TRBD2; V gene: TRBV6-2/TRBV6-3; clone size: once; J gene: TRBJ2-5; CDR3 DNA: TGTGCCAGCAGTTTCATCCTAGCGGGAGTGCGGGAGACCCAGTACTTC; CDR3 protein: CASSFILAGVRETQYF
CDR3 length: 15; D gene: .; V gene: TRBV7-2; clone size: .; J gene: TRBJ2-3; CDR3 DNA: TGTGCCAGCAGCTTGAGATCTTCGAACACAGATACGCAGTATTTT; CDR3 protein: CASSLRSSNTDTQYF